These 13 T cell receptor beta chains were sequenced from one sample in a study of identical twins. From the 5' RACE reads, TCRdb called clonotypes with MiXCR, one entry per CDR3 protein. Here the sample spans some 460,000 distinct CDR3 sequences, approximately 15% being singletons. These data were also reused for a study on yellow fever vaccine responses in identical twins.

The sequenced sample consisted of CD4+ T cells sorted from blood. The origin of the receptors is a woman aged 18 to 35 in good health.

This clonotype came up a few times. The rearrangement links TRBV11-2 to TRBJ2-2; TRBD2 matches 8 bases. CDR1 is SGHAT, CDR2 FQNNGV, per germline. V lost 4 bases, J lost 1 base, and 5 bases stayed unmatched. The CDR3 length is 16 residues. CDR3: CASSSLRGGNTGELFF. In nucleotides, the CDR3 is TGTGCCAGCAGCTCCCTCCGGGGGGGGAACACCGGGGAGCTGTTTTTT.

This clonotype appeared many times. This CDR3 is CASRGQGIPGELFF. As DNA, the CDR3 is TGTGCCAGCAGGGGACAGGGAATCCCCGGGGAGCTGTTTTTT. The V call is TRBV12-3 or TRBV12-4, the J call TRBJ2-2; 9 bases agree with TRBD1. The CDR3 is 14 amino acids. With V trimmed by 6 bases and J by 6 bases, 5 bases remained unmatched.

The V call is TRBV6-1, the J call TRBJ2-7, with D perhaps matching TRBD1 (7 bases). V was shortened by 1 base and J by 1 base, with 11 bases between the two germline ends. Germline CDR1 is MNHNS and CDR2 is SASEGT. The CDR3 length is 15 residues. The CDR3 coding sequence is TGTGCCAGCAGTGAAGTGGGGGGACAGTCCTACGAGCAGTACTTC. Translating it yields CASSEVGGQSYEQYF.

The table lists this clonotype with a few counts. This chain uses TRBV7-2 with TRBJ2-5, with TRBD1 matching 9 bases. CDR1 and CDR2 (germline): SGHTA, FQGNSA. With V trimmed by 5 bases and J by 4 bases, 8 bases remained unmatched. The CDR3 has 15 residues. The CDR3 DNA reads as TGTGCCAGCAGCGACAGGGACAGGGTGAGAGAGACCCAGTACTTC. Translating gives CASSDRDRVRETQYF.

This clonotype appeared many times. The rearrangement uses TRBV29-1 and TRBJ2-3; D is perhaps TRBD2 (5 bases). CDR3 length: 14 amino acids. The germline V gene encodes CDR1 SQVTM and CDR2 ANQGSEA. Trimming left V 5 bases short and J 1 base short, with 13 bases between. Written as DNA, the CDR3 is TGCAGCGTTTCCAGACTATTCCGCACAGATACGCAGTATTTT. Protein: CSVSRLFRTDTQYF.

This clonotype was observed a few times. The chain has TRBV5-1 and TRBJ2-1, with 15 bases matching TRBD2. This CDR3 region has 18 residues. Germline CDR1 reads SGHRS; CDR2 reads YFSETQ. V shed 2 bases, J shed 6 bases, and the junction held 9 bases outside the gene matches. The CDR3 loop reads CASSLGLAGGQWPNEQFF. The DNA of the CDR3 is TGCGCCAGCAGCTTAGGACTAGCGGGGGGGCAATGGCCCAATGAGCAGTTCTTC.

CDR3: CSARPTSPSDYNEQFF. CDR3 coding DNA: TGCAGTGCTAGGCCCACTAGTCCGAGCGACTACAATGAGCAGTTCTTC. The rearrangement links TRBV20-1 to TRBJ2-1; D is possibly TRBD2 (5 bases). V lost 3 bases to trimming and J lost 3 bases, with 18 bases between them. The CDR3 is 16 residues long. Germline V lookup: CDR1 DFQATT, CDR2 SNEGSKA (reference sequence).

The table lists this clonotype with a few counts. J is TRBJ2-1 and V is TRBV6-2 or TRBV6-3; D possibly corresponds to TRBD2 (5 bases). This CDR3 is built from 15 residues. Germline CDR1 and CDR2: MNHEY and SVGEGT. Trimming took 5 bases from V and 3 from J, leaving 14 bases between them. The CDR3 reads CASSKNLRDYNEQFF. In DNA form, the CDR3 reads TGTGCCAGCAGTAAGAACCTGAGGGACTACAATGAGCAGTTCTTC.

The gene calls are TRBV7-2 and TRBJ2-7, with D perhaps being TRBD1 or TRBD2 (5 bases each). V dropped 1 base and J dropped 5 bases, with 9 bases sitting between them. Germline loops: CDR1 SGHTA, CDR2 FQGNSA. The CDR3 is 13 amino acids. DNA for the CDR3: TGTGCCAGCAGCTTAGGATGGGGGAACGAGCAGTACTTC. Its translation is CASSLGWGNEQYF.

The chain uses TRBV27 and TRBJ2-7; the D is unclear. This CDR3 is built from 13 residues. CDR1 and CDR2 from the germline V gene are MNHEY and SMNVEV (reference sequence). Trimming stripped 2 bases from V and 2 bases from J, with 7 bases between. CDR3 in amino acids: CASSLSKAYEQYF. The CDR3 DNA sequence: TGTGCCAGCAGTTTAAGCAAGGCCTACGAGCAGTACTTC.

This clonotype was detected a few times. This chain links TRBV11-2 with TRBJ2-7; TRBD2 matches 10 bases. V dropped 5 bases and J dropped 6; count of bases not matched to a gene: 4. This CDR3 has 13 amino acids. Looked up from germline, CDR1 is SGHAT and CDR2 is FQNNGV. CDR3 sequence: CASSLGLATEQYF. The CDR3 nucleotides are TGTGCCAGCAGCCTGGGACTAGCGACCGAGCAGTACTTC.

This clonotype was seen repeatedly, ten times or more. V usage is TRBV6-2 or TRBV6-3 and J usage is TRBJ1-2; 8 nucleotides align to TRBD1. This CDR3 has 13 residues. The V and J ends lost 6 bases and 3 bases, in that order; junction bases with no gene match: 3. The germline CDR1 and CDR2 sequences are MNHEY and SVGEGT. Here the CDR3 reads CASSLGQDYGYTF. CDR3 coding DNA: TGTGCCAGCAGCTTGGGACAGGACTATGGCTACACCTTC.

This clonotype was seen more than once but under ten times. The chain recombines TRBV10-3 with TRBJ2-3, with no clear D. This CDR3 is built from 15 residues. V was pared by 3 bases and J by 2 bases, with 12 bases between. CDR1 is ENHRY, CDR2 SYGVKD, per germline. CDR3 region: CAISEYQFDTDTQYF. DNA for the CDR3: TGTGCCATCAGTGAATACCAGTTTGACACAGATACGCAGTATTTT.